This T cell receptor (beta chain) was obtained from a study of identifying expanded T cells in peripheral blood (dated by TCRdb to between 2018 and 2020). Study-level background: Four technical replicates, made by sequencing separate aliquots from the same pool of genomic DNA, were compared pairwise.

The study at large found these results: Between technical replicates the binomial model flagged about 1.2 differentially abundant clones, whereas over about 2 weeks the binomial model flagged about 16.4 and over about four weeks 19 to 20. For all healthy donors, the variance in clone template counts between approximately 2-week samples rose significantly as total template count increased. The authors expected that over much longer intervals, such as months to years, biological variance in healthy repertoires might increase even further. The beta-binomial model significantly reduced the number of clones called differentially abundant and the false-positive rate across all healthy-donor time intervals.

During the collection period, no immune events, such as infections, were documented for the healthy donors. Time-dependent variance in a beta-binomial model of T-cell clone differential abundance was calibrated using healthy-donor blood repertoires as a training cohort. The training cohort included about ten healthy donors, of whom 3 were female and 7 were male. The donors were between roughly 25 and 70 years old, with an average age of about 45 years. Obtained from a commercial supplier, whole blood was collected from each healthy donor at three time points set around 14 days apart. For immunosequencing, genomic DNA was extracted from unsorted whole blood. In its sample, this clone was seen once. Its binding antigen is unknown. Base qualities are missing; no much larger clone stands one base away. Counted from cysteine to phenylalanine, this CDR3 has 15 amino acids. Just CDR3 DNA is preserved here, 45 bases in frame from base 1. For CDR1 and CDR2, the germline V gene lists MNHEY and SVGAGI. Cut back by 6 bases and 2 bases, the V and J ends lie 15 bases apart.

The immunoSEQ Assay, which uses bias-controlled multiplex PCR amplification of genomic DNA, was used to profile TCRbeta CDR3 regions. Concerning the study's data processing: The absolute abundance of each unique TCRbeta CDR3 region was quantified after sequences were collapsed and filtered. Two models were used to test differential abundance: a binomial model (Fisher-equivalent) and a beta-binomial model that adds time-dependent variance fitted from healthy donors. Clones with fewer than 5 combined templates were removed, and differential abundance was called for clones with a Benjamini-Hochberg FDR below 0.01. The form v = (b*log(k)+a)^2 was used to model beta-binomial variance as a function of total template count across the two samples. TCRdb holds this immuneACCESS table with in-frame rearrangements only. Some clones are missing; in checked studies, unresolved V genes explain under half, and the rest has no known cause. That table furnishes V, J and clone size, whereas the DNA furnished D and trimming. Here the sample has about 81,000 clones; 65% to 85% occur a single time. About 18% of the sample goes to the ten largest clones.

This receptor was obtained from a person aged 18 to 70 in good health. The V and J segments used are TRBV6-5 and TRBJ2-3; TRBD2 could be the D gene, as 6 bases match. Sequencing was carried out using blood. Here the CDR3 is given as CASSQAGPYTDTQYF. The nucleotide sequence reads TGTGCCAGCAGCCAGGCGGGGCCTTACACAGATACGCAGTATTTT.